Listed here are 12 T cell receptor beta chains from one sample, sequenced in a study of T-cell memory formation after mild COVID-19. TCRdb recomputed calls from the 5' RACE reads with MiXCR, one row per CDR3 protein. The data contain under 250,000 distinct CDR3 sequences, roughly 9.4% of them singletons. Input material: PBMCs or a T cell subset sorted from them (not recorded which). The receptors derive from a man between 18 and 35 years old who had mild COVID-19 (a few samples of this study predate the infection). Cell type and time point are not known.

The gene calls are TRBV7-2 and TRBJ1-2; D gene unclear. The CDR3 covers 12 residues. Germline V gene data show CDR1 as SGHTA and CDR2 as FQGNSA. V shed 2 bases and J shed 12 bases, with 13 bases lying between them. The CDR3, as DNA: TGTGCCAGCAGCTTACTGTCAGGAGGGCACACCTTC. It translates to CASSLLSGGHTF.

The CDR3 coding sequence is TGCAGTGCGTCGAGACAGTTGAACACTGAAGCTTTCTTT. Translating gives CSASRQLNTEAFF. The chain combines TRBV20-1 with TRBJ1-1, with TRBD1 as a possible D gene (5 bases). V shed 6 bases and J shed 0 bases, with 11 bases lying between them. Germline values: CDR1 DFQATT, CDR2 SNEGSKA (reference sequence). The CDR3 spans 13 residues.

The V and J genes are TRBV14 and TRBJ2-7; D possibly corresponds to TRBD1 (5 bases). The CDR3 is 15 residues long. Trimming stripped 2 bases from V and 3 bases from J, with 14 bases between. The germline CDR1 and CDR2 sequences are SGHDN and FVKESK. CDR3 sequence (DNA): TGTGCCAGCAGCCAAAGATGGTTTAGGGGCTACGAGCAGTACGTC. This gives the protein CASSQRWFRGYEQYV.

The gene calls are TRBV7-6 and TRBJ1-4, with TRBD1 identical over 7 bases. Germline CDR1 reads SGHVS; CDR2 reads FNYEAQ. V dropped 3 bases and J dropped 3; count of bases not matched to a gene: 4. This CDR3 is built from 15 residues. CDR3 sequence (DNA): TGTGCCAGCAGCTTCGGGACAGACCCTAATGAAAAACTGTTTTTT. Its protein product is CASSFGTDPNEKLFF.

This clonotype has a handful of counts. This chain links TRBV7-7 with TRBJ2-2; the D gene could be TRBD1 or TRBD2 (6 bases each). CDR1 and CDR2 from the germline V gene are SSHAT and FNYEAQ (reference sequence). The CDR3 is 15 amino acids. The V end was cut by 5 bases, the J end by 7 bases, with 17 bases between. This CDR3 is CASSQPGASVGELFF. The CDR3 DNA reads TGTGCCAGCAGCCAACCGGGGGCTAGCGTCGGGGAGCTGTTTTTT.

The chain employs TRBV5-1 and TRBJ2-1, with 11 nucleotides matching TRBD2. The CDR3 length is 15 residues. Germline lookup yields CDR1 SGHRS and CDR2 YFSETQ. J was trimmed by 5 bases and V by 4 bases; bases with no gene match: 5. CDR3 sequence (DNA): TGCGCCAGCAGCATACTAGCGGGGGCCCACAATGAGCAGTTCTTC. Protein sequence: CASSILAGAHNEQFF.

This clonotype was counted a few times. J is TRBJ1-1 and V is TRBV6-1; no firm D call. The CDR3 has 15 residues. Germline V lookup: CDR1 MNHNS, CDR2 SASEGT. Trimming stripped 2 bases from V and 0 bases from J, with 10 bases between. The CDR3 sequence: CASSENGMMNTEAFF. The CDR3 nucleotides are TGTGCCAGCAGTGAAAACGGAATGATGAACACTGAAGCTTTCTTT.

V gene TRBV19 combines with J gene TRBJ1-5; 9 bases fit TRBD1. Germline CDR1 is LNHDA and CDR2 is SQIVND (reference sequence). Trimming took 0 bases from V and 3 from J; bases not matched to a gene: 6. The CDR3 contains 17 residues. The CDR3 sequence: CASSIDSTGGVNQPQHF. The DNA of the CDR3 is TGTGCCAGTAGTATAGACTCAACAGGGGGCGTCAATCAGCCCCAGCATTTT.

At least ten counts were recorded for this clonotype. V usage is TRBV3-1 and J usage is TRBJ2-6, with no clear D. The CDR3 loop spans 17 amino acids. Germline lookup yields CDR1 LGHDT and CDR2 YNNKEL (reference sequence). Trimming took off 0 bases at V and 4 bases at J, with 13 bases between the two ends. CDR3 DNA: TGTGCCAGCAGCCAAGAACGAGACACTACGGGGGCCAACGTCCTGACTTTC. The encoded protein is CASSQERDTTGANVLTF.

There are many counts of this clonotype. J is TRBJ1-1 and V is TRBV3-1, with D perhaps TRBD1 (5 bases). Germline V gene lookup returns CDR1 LGHDT and CDR2 YNNKEL (reference sequence). The CDR3 is 13 amino acids. Between the trimmed V and J ends, which lost 1 base and 4 bases, there was a span of 7 bases. This CDR3 reads CASSQGRGTEAFF. In nucleotides, the CDR3 is TGTGCCAGCAGCCAAGGGAGGGGCACTGAAGCTTTCTTT.

The chain carries TRBV7-3 and TRBJ2-5, with D possibly matching TRBD1 (6 bases). The CDR3 length is 15 residues. The V end was cut by 4 bases, the J end by 2 bases, with 14 bases between. The V gene's germline CDR1 is SGHTA and CDR2 FQGTGA. Here the CDR3 reads CASSSYTGPQETQYF. Written as DNA, the CDR3 is TGTGCCAGCAGCTCGTATACAGGGCCGCAAGAGACCCAGTACTTC.

This clonotype was detected a few times. The V call is TRBV5-1, the J call TRBJ2-2, with D possibly being TRBD1 (6 bases). Trimming removed 4 bases from V and 4 bases from J, with 11 bases in between. Germline V gene sequence: CDR1 SGHRS, CDR2 YFSETQ. The CDR3 sequence is 14 residues long. CDR3 region: CASSPDSTTGELFF. Here the CDR3 DNA reads TGCGCCAGCAGCCCGGACAGTACCACCGGGGAGCTGTTTTTT.